Described below is a single TCR beta chain sequence and its context. CDR1 is SGDLS, CDR2 YYNGEE, per germline. Between the trimmed V and J ends, which lost 0 bases and 6 bases, there was a span of 13 bases. CDR3 size: 15 residues. This sample is part of a study of blood T cell repertoires in COVID-19. Overall study context: Sample material is recorded as cDNA or gDNA derived from T cells, B-cell-depleted T cells, or PBMCs.

Enrolment of Seattle patients took place during active infection, and they were followed longitudinally. The assay was immunoSEQ multiplex PCR, and TCRdb's table has in-frame clones only and misses some. The sample has roughly 280,000 clones, more than 85% seen once. V usage is TRBV9 and J usage is TRBJ1-5; D is perhaps TRBD1 (5 bases). This clonotype originated in a woman in her sixties or seventies with COVID-19, enrolled during active disease. Input material: peripheral blood. This CDR3 is CASSVGPGPSQPQHF. CDR3 nucleotide sequence: TGTGCCAGCAGCGTAGGGCCAGGGCCCAGTCAGCCCCAGCATTTT.